This record concerns one T cell receptor beta chain sequence. This record belongs to a study of T cells expressing NK-cell markers. Study-wide context: All TCR beta repertoires analysed originated from sorted CD3+CD56+NKG2C+, CD3+CD56+NKG2C- and CD3+CD56-NKG2C+ T cells.

TCRdb reprocessed the 5' RACE reads and stores each CDR3 protein as one record, lacking DNA. This table holds under 600,000 distinct CDR3 sequences. The CDR3 sequence is 18 residues long. This receptor was taken from a woman aged 50 to 65 in good health. The sequencing sample was made of blood T cells: a sorted CD56 or NKG2C T cell subset, CD4+ or CD8+ T cells, or bulk PBMC T cells (not recorded which). The chain links TRBV12-3 or TRBV12-4 to TRBJ2-2; TCRdb's D call of TRBD2 is untestable without DNA. The CDR3 sequence is CASTGPGTSGFNTGELFF.